The clone carrying this T cell receptor (beta chain) has just a few counts. Each 10 ml fresh peripheral blood draw supplied the PBMCs. CDR3 length: 14 residues. Germline CDR1 reads MNHNS; CDR2 reads SASEGT. V trimming: 5 bases; J trimming: 6 bases; junction bases outside the gene matches: 8. This record belongs to a study of T cells in Graves' hyperthyroidism and ophthalmopathy. Regions amplified from RNA transcripts were the TCR beta CDR3 regions. During a first-round RT-PCR of the TCR CDR3, the HTBI primer set was used. TCRdb independently ran MiXCR on the multiplex PCR reads; one entry per CDR3 protein. The table includes approximately 360,000 distinct CDR3 sequences, approximately 25% detected once.

The sequencing input was blood. The chain recombines TRBV6-1 with TRBJ1-1; 8 nucleotides match TRBD1. This clonotype was obtained from a man aged 50 or older with Graves' hyperthyroidism. In nucleotides, the CDR3 is TGTGCCAGCAGTAGCCGGGACAGGCTCCCTGAAGCTTTCTTT. Its translation: CASSSRDRLPEAFF.